The following is a T cell receptor (beta chain) sequence with its context. Cohort placement rested on clinical history that participants reported themselves. Recovery among Cohort 3 donors was established by two negative PCRs, clearance, or symptom resolution. The CDR3 consists of 17 residues. V lost 5 bases and J lost 2; bases outside the gene matches: 16. Germline values: CDR1 SGDLS, CDR2 YYNGEE. Profiling relied on immunoSEQ multiplex PCR, and the TCRdb table lists in-frame clones only, not all of them. There are hundreds of thousands of clones in the sample; over 75% occur only once, and roughly 1% lies in the top ten. The sample originates from a study of blood T cell repertoires in COVID-19.

The sequenced sample consisted of PBMCs or T cells enriched from blood (not recorded which). The chain recombines TRBV9 with TRBJ2-7; 7 nucleotides align to TRBD1. The source is a man between 18 and 29 years old who had recovered from COVID-19. The DNA for the CDR3 is TGTGCCAGCAGGGACAGCGGATGGAACAGGGGACCCTACGAGCAGTACTTC. Protein product: CASRDSGWNRGPYEQYF.